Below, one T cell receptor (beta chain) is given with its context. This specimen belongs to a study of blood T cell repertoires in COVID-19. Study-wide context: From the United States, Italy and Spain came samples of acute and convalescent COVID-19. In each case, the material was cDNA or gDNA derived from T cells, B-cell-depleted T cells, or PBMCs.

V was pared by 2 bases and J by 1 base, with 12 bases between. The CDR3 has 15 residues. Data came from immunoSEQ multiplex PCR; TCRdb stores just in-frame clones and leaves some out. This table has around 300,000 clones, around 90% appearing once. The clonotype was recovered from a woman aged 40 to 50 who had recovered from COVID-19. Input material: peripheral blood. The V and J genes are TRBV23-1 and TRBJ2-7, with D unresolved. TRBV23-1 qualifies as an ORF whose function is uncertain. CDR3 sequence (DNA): TGCGCCAGCAGTCAACCTACCCAGGTATCCTACGAGCAGTACTTC. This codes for CASSQPTQVSYEQYF.